The 6 T cell receptor beta chains below come from one sample, sequenced in a study of blood T cell repertoires in COVID-19 (dated by TCRdb to 2020 to 2021). The method was the immunoSEQ multiplex PCR assay. Entries here come from immuneACCESS through TCRdb and include only in-frame sequences with V and J called. Some clones fail to appear in such tables; in the studies checked, an unresolved V gene covers under half of the shortfall, and the cause of the remainder is unknown. The sample table shows 150,000 to 250,000 clones, and roughly 90% are seen once. Of the sample, 2% to 2.5% falls within the top ten clones. The sequenced sample consisted of PBMCs or T cells enriched from blood (not recorded which). The receptors come from a woman aged 25 to 39 who had recovered from COVID-19.

This chain connects TRBV12-3 or TRBV12-4 to TRBJ2-3, with TRBD1 matching 7 bases. V gave up 4 bases and J gave up 5 bases; unmatched junction bases: 3. The CDR3 is made up of 13 amino acids. This CDR3 reads CASSWDRVDTQYF. CDR3 nucleotides: TGTGCCAGCAGTTGGGACAGAGTAGATACGCAGTATTTT.

This clone was counted a few times. The chain couples TRBV6-2 or TRBV6-3 to TRBJ2-1; TRBD2 matches 11 bases. V dropped 0 bases and J dropped 9; count of bases not matched to a gene: 10. The CDR3 spans 17 residues. Germline assignment: CDR1 MNHEY and CDR2 SVGEGT. This CDR3 reads CASSYSKLSGTSGEQFF. In DNA form, the CDR3 reads TGTGCCAGCAGTTACTCGAAACTTTCCGGGACTAGCGGTGAGCAGTTCTTC.

V gene TRBV7-3 combines with J gene TRBJ2-1; TRBD2 agrees at 8 bases. The CDR3 contains 13 residues. V dropped 5 bases and J dropped 8; count of bases not matched to a gene: 5. CDR1 is SGHTA, CDR2 FQGTGA, per germline. The CDR3 bases are TGTGCCAGCAGCACCTCCGGGAGGGATGAGCAGTTCTTC. Translation: CASSTSGRDEQFF.

The rearrangement links TRBV7-2 to TRBJ1-6; 9 positions agree with TRBD1. Germline loops: CDR1 SGHTA, CDR2 FQGNSA. CDR3 size: 15 residues. The V gene end was trimmed by 3 bases and the J gene end by 8 bases; junction bases not matched to a gene: 5. The CDR3 DNA reads TGTGCCAGCAGCTTGGACAGGGGTCTCTATTCACCCCTCCACTTT. This sequence encodes CASSLDRGLYSPLHF. Full variable domain (outside the CDR3, taken from reference TRBV7-2 and TRBJ1-6): GAGVSQSPSNKVTEKGKDVELRCDPISGHTALYWYRQSLGQGLEFLIYFQGNSAPDKSGLPSDRFSAERTGGSVSTLTIQRTQQEDSAVYLCASSLDRGLYSPLHFGNGTRLTVT.

This sequence joins TRBV2 and TRBJ1-2; 7 bases fit TRBD1. CDR3 size: 14 residues. CDR1 is SNHLY, CDR2 FYNNEI, per germline. Trimming took 6 bases from V and 4 from J; bases not matched to a gene: 8. The DNA for the CDR3 is TGTGCCAGCAGAGGCCCGACAGGGAGCTATGGCTACACCTTC. It specifies CASRGPTGSYGYTF.

The chain combines TRBV4-3 with TRBJ1-1; no reliable D call. Trimming pared 1 base from V and 0 bases from J, leaving 12 bases between. From germline, CDR1 is LGHNA and CDR2 YSLEER. This CDR3 region has 16 residues. CDR3 nucleotide sequence: TGCGCCAGCAGCCAAGTATGGGCAGCTTTGAACACTGAAGCTTTCTTT. This sequence encodes CASSQVWAALNTEAFF.